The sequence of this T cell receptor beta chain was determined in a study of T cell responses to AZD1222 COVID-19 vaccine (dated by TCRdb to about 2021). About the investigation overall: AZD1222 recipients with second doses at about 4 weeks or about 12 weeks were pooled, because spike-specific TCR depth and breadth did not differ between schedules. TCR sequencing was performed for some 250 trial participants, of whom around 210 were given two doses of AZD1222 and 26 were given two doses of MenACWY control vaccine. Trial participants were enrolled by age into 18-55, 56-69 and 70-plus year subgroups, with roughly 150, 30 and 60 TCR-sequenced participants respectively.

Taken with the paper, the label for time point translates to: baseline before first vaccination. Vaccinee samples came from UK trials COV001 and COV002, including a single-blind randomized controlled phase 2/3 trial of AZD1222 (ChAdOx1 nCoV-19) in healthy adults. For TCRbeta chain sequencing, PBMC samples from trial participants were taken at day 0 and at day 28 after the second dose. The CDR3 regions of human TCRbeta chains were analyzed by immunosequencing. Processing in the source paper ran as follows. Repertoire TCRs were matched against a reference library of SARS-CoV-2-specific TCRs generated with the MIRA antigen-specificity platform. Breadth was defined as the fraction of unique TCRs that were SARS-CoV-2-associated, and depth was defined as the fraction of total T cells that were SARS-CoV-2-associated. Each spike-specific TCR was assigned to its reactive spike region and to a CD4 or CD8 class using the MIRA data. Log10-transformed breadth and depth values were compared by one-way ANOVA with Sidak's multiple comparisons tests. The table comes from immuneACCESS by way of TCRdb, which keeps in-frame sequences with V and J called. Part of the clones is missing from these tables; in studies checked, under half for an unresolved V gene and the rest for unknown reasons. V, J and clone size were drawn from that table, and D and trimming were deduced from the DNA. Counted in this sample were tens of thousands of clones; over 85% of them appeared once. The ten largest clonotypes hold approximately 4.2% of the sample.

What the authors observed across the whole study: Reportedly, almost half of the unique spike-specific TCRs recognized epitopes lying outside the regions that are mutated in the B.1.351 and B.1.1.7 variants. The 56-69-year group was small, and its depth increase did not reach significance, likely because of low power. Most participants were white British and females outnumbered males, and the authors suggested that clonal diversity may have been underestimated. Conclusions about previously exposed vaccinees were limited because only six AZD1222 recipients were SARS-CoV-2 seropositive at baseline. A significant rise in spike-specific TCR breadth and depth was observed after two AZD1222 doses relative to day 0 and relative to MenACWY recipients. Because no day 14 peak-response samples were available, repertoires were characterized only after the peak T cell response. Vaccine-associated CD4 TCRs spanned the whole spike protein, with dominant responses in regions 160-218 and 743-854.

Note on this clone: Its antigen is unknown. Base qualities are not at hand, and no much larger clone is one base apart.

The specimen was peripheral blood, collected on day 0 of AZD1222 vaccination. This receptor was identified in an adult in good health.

The CDR3 has the sequence CASSFGADGYTF. The base sequence is TGCGCCAGCAGCTTCGGGGCAGACGGCTACACCTTC. The rearrangement joined TRBV5-1 to TRBJ1-2; D gene: possibly TRBD1, on 5 matching bases. The V end loses 2 bases and the J end loses 8 bases, and a stretch of 10 bases separates them. From cysteine to phenylalanine, the CDR3 is 12 amino acids long. Kept here is only the CDR3 DNA, which spans 36 bases and is read in frame from base 1. Via the germline V gene, CDR1 is SGHRS and CDR2 YFSETQ.